This T cell receptor (beta chain) was identified during a study of CD8+ T cells in alopecia areata. Study in general: Patients received oral tofacitinib, 5 to 10 mg twice daily, for moderate-to-severe alopecia areata.

CDR1 MNHEY and CDR2 SVGAGI come from the germline V gene. V shed 7 bases and J 0 bases; nucleotides not matched to a gene: 4. The CDR3 runs 15 residues. Following RNA extraction, reverse transcription yielded cDNA that acted as the sequencing template. TCRdb's table, derived via immunoSEQ multiplex PCR, lists solely in-frame clones and lacks some. Here the sample spans 120,000 or so clones, roughly 54% being singletons. This TCR was recovered from a human donor with alopecia areata. The V gene is TRBV6-5, the J gene TRBJ2-1, with TRBD1 matching 9 bases. Sequenced material: CD4+ T cells sorted from blood, taken at week 0. The CDR3, as DNA: TGTGCCAGCATAGGGACAGGGCGCTCCTACAATGAGCAGTTCTTC. This encodes CASIGTGRSYNEQFF.